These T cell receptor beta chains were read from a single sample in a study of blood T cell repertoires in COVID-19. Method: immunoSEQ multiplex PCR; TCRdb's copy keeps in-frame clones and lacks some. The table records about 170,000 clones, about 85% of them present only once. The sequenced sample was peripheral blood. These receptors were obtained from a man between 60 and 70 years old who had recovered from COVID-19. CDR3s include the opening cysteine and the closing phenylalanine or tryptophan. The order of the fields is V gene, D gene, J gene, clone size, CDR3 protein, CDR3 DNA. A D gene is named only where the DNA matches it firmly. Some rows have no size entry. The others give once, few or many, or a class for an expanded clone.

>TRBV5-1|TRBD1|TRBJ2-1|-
CASYPGQGIEQFF
TGCGCCAGCTACCCGGGACAGGGAATTGAGCAGTTCTTC
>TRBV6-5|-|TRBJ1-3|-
CASSYITFSGNTIYF
TGTGCCAGCAGCTACATCACATTCTCTGGAAACACCATATATTTT
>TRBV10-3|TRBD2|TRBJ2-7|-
CVISGGSGGGTPQEQYF
TGTGTCATCAGTGGGGGCTCTGGCGGGGGGACTCCTCAGGAGCAGTACTTC
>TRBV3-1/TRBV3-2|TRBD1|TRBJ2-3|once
CASRFQGGTSDTQYF
TGTGCCAGCAGATTCCAAGGGGGCACGTCGGATACGCAGTATTTT
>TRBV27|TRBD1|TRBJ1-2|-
CASGHPGQFNYGYTF
TGTGCCAGCGGGCACCCGGGACAGTTTAACTATGGCTACACCTTC
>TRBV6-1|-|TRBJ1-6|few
CASSESGLFPSALHF
TGTGCCAGCAGTGAAAGCGGCTTGTTTCCTTCGGCCCTCCACTTT
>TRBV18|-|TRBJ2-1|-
CASSPLADEQFF
TGTGCCAGCTCACCTTTAGCTGATGAGCAGTTCTTC
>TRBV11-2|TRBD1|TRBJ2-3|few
CASSLELGRGQRDTQYF
TGTGCCAGCAGCTTAGAACTCGGCAGGGGGCAACGAGATACGCAGTATTTT
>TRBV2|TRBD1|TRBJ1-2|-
CASSFQGASYYGYTF
TGTGCCAGCAGTTTCCAGGGGGCTTCGTACTATGGCTACACCTTC
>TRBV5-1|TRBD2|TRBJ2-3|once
CASSRSSGGTDTQYF
TGCGCCAGCAGCCGTTCTAGCGGGGGCACAGATACGCAGTATTTT
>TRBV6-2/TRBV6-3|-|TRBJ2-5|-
CASSYGAGGSGGETQYF
TGTGCCAGCAGTTACGGGGCCGGGGGTAGCGGTGGGGAGACCCAGTACTTC
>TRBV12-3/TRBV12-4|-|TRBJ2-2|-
CASSQMNGELFF
TGTGCCAGCAGTCAGATGAACGGGGAGCTGTTTTTT
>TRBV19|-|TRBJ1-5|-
CASSIERGSNQPQHF
TGTGCCAGTAGTATAGAGAGGGGGAGCAATCAGCCCCAGCATTTT